The 5 T cell receptor beta chains below were found in one sample sequenced in a study of a mutant IDH1 vaccine in newly diagnosed glioma. Noted time point: baseline, week 1 (first vaccination visit). Treatment specified: pre-vaccination baseline after standard-of-care therapy. Generated by immunoSEQ multiplex PCR, the TCRdb table keeps only in-frame clones and is missing some. The sample shows approximately 70,000 clones, less than 85% of them seen only once. Specimen: PBMCs, collected from a glioma patient treated with radiotherapy, temozolomide or both. The receptor source for this set is a man aged 50 or older with glioma.

The gene calls are TRBV19 and TRBJ1-5; D gene unclear. With 7 bases removed from V and 5 bases from J, the gap between germline ends came to 18 bases. The CDR3 runs 15 residues. Germline V CDR1 and CDR2: LNHDA, SQIVND (reference sequence). CDR3 DNA: TGTGCCAGTAATCCCTTACCTGGTCGGGATCAGCCCCAGCATTTT. Its protein is CASNPLPGRDQPQHF.

The chain couples TRBV4-1 to TRBJ1-4; tentatively, D is TRBD1 (5 bases). The CDR3 contains 13 residues. Germline CDR1 and CDR2: MGHRA and YSYEKL. V lost 4 bases and J 3 bases, leaving 6 bases between the germline ends. In DNA, the CDR3 is TGCGCCAGCAGCCCGGGACCTAATGAAAAACTGTTTTTT. Encoded protein: CASSPGPNEKLFF.

The chain employs TRBV18 and TRBJ1-5, with TRBD1 matching 7 bases. V shed 5 bases, J shed 0 bases, and the junction held 7 bases outside the gene matches. The CDR3 has 16 residues. Germline V lookup: CDR1 KGHSH, CDR2 LQKENI. CDR3 sequence reads: CASSFQDRSSNQPQHF. CDR3 sequence (DNA): TGTGCCAGCTCATTCCAGGACAGGAGTAGCAATCAGCCCCAGCATTTT.

This rearrangement joins TRBV10-3 to TRBJ1-5; TRBD1 aligns across 7 bases. In germline, CDR1 is ENHRY, CDR2 SYGVKD. This CDR3 region has 14 residues. The V segment lost 0 bases and the J segment 8 bases; nucleotides outside the gene matches: 4. The CDR3 reads CAISESADREPQHF. CDR3 sequence (DNA): TGTGCCATCAGTGAGTCTGCCGACAGGGAGCCCCAGCATTTT.

The genes are TRBV30 and TRBJ1-1; 7 positions agree with TRBD1. Germline CDR1 reads GTSNPN; CDR2 reads SVGIG (reference sequence). The junction had 6 bases not matched to a gene; V was cut back by 5 bases and J by 0 bases. The CDR3 sequence is 14 residues long. CDR3 bases: TGTGCCTGGGGGACAGATTTACTGAACACTGAAGCTTTCTTT. The encoded protein is CAWGTDLLNTEAFF.